The sequence of this TCR beta chain was determined in a study of cytomegalovirus exposure and HLA in healthy donors. Turning to the study itself: The same platform was used for the 110 or so validation repertoires as for the approximately 730 first-cohort repertoires, as reported in a later analysis.

Findings and limits, study-wide: Listed as cytomegalovirus-associated were 150 or so TCR beta chains. The dataset shows that most TCR sequences were rare, while some public TCRs occurred in many donors. In vitro confirmation showed three CMV-associated chains to be CMV antigen specific.

CDR1 LGHNA and CDR2 YSLEER come from the germline V gene. The CDR3 totals 14 residues. Trimming took 0 bases from V and 8 from J, leaving 12 bases between them. Sequencing used immunoSEQ multiplex PCR; TCRdb keeps in-frame clones, though not all of them. Here the sample spans hundreds of thousands of clones, less than 90% being singletons. A remark on this clone: Its antigen is unidentified.

The genes are TRBV4-3 and TRBJ2-3; D unresolved. Source material: PBMCs. This clonotype was sampled from a man between 18 and 35 years old in good health and CMV-seropositive. This CDR3 reads CASSQDLRPGTQYF. CDR3 bases: TGCGCCAGCAGCCAAGATCTCCGGCCAGGTACGCAGTATTTT.